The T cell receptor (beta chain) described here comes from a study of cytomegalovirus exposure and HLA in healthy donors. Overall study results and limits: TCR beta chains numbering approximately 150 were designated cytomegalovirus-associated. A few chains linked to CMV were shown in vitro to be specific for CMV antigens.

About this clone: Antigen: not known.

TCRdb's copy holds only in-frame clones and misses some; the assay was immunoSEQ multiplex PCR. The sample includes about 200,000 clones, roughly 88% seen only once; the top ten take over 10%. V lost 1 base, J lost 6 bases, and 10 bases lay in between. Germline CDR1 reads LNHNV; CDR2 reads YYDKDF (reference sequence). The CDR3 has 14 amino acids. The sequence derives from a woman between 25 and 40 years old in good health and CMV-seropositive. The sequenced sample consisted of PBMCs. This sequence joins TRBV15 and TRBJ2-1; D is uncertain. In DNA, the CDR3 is TGTGCCACCAGCAGAGGGTCTCAACTCAATGAGCAGTTCTTC. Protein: CATSRGSQLNEQFF.